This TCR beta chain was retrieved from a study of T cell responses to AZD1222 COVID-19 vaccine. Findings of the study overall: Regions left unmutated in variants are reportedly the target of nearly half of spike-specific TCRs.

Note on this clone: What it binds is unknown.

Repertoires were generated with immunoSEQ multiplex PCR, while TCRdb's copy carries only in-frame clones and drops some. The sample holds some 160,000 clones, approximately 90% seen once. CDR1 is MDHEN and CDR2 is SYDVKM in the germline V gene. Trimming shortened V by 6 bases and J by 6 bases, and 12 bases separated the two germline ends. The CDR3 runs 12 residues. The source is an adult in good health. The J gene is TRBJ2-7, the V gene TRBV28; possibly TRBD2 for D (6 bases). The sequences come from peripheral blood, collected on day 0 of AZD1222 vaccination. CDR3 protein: CASSRRDAEQYF. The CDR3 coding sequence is TGTGCCAGCAGCCGGAGGGATGCCGAGCAGTACTTC.